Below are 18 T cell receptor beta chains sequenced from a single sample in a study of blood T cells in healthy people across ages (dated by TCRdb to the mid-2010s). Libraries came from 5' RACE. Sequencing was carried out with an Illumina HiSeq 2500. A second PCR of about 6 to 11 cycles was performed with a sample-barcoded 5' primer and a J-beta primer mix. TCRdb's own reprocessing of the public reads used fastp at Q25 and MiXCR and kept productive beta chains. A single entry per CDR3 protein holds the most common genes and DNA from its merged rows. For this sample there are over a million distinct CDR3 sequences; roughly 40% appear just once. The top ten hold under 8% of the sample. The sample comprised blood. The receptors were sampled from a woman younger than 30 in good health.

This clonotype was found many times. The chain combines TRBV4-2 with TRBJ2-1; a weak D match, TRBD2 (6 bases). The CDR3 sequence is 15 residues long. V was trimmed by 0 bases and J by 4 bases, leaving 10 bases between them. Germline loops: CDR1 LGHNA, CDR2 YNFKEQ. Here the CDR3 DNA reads TGTGCCAGCAGCCAAGATCTAGCGACATACAATGAGCAGTTCTTC. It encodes CASSQDLATYNEQFF.

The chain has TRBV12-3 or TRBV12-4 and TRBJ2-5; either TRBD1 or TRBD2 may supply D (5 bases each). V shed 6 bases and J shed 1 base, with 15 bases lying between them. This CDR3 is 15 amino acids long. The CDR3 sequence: CASSPLNGAQETQYF. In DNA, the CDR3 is TGTGCCAGCAGCCCATTAAACGGGGCCCAAGAGACCCAGTACTTC.

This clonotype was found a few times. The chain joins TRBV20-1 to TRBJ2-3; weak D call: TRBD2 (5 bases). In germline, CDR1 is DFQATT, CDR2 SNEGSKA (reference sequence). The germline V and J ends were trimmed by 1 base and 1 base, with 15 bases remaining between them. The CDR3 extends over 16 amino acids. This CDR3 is CSARAQLVHGTDTQYF. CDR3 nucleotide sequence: TGCAGTGCTAGAGCCCAACTAGTCCACGGCACAGATACGCAGTATTTT.

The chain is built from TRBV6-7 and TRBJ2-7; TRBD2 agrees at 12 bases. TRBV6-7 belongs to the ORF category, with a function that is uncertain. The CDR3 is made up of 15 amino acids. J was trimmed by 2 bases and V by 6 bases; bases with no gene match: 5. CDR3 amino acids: CASRKTSGGAYEQYF. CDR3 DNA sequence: TGTGCCAGCAGAAAGACTAGCGGGGGTGCCTACGAGCAGTACTTC.

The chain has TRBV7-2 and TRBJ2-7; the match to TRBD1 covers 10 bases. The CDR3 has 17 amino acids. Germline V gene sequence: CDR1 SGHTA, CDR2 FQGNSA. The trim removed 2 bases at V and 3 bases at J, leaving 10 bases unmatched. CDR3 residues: CASSLSFRTGGIYEQYF. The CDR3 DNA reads TGTGCCAGCAGCTTATCCTTCCGGACAGGGGGGATCTACGAGCAGTACTTC.

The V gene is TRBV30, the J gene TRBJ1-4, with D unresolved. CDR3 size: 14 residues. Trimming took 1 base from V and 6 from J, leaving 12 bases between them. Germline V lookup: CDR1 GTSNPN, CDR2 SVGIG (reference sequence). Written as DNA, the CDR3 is TGTGCCTGGAGTGGTCTAGGGTTGCATGAAAAACTGTTTTTT. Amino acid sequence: CAWSGLGLHEKLFF.

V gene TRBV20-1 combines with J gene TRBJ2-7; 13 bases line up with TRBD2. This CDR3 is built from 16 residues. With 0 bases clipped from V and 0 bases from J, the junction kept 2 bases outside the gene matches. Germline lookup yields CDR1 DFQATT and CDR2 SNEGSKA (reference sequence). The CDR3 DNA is TGCAGTGCTAGAGATAGGACTAGCGGGAGCTCCTACGAGCAGTACTTC. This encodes CSARDRTSGSSYEQYF.

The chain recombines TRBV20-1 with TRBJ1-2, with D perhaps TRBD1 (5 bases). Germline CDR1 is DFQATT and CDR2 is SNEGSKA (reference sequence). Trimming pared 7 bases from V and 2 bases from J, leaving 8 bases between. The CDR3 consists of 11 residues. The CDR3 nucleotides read TGCAGTGTGGGACGGAACTATGGCTACACCTTC. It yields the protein CSVGRNYGYTF.

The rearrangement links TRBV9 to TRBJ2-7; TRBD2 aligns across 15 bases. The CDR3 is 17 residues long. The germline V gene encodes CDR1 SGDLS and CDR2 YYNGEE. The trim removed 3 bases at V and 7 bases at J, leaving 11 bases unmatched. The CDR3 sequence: CASSARPGLAGGNEQYF. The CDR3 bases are TGTGCCAGCAGCGCCCGACCTGGACTAGCGGGGGGGAATGAGCAGTACTTC.

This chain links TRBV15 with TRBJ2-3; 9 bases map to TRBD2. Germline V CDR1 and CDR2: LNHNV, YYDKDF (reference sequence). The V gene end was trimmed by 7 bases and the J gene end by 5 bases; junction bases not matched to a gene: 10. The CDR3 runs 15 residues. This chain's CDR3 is CATIGGGRAGDTQYF. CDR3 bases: TGTGCCACCATAGGCGGCGGGAGGGCCGGAGATACGCAGTATTTT. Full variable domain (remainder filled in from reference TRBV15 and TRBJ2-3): DAMVIQNPRYQVTQFGKPVTLSCSQTLNHNVMYWYQQKSSQAPKLLFHYYDKDFNNEADTPDNFQSRRPNTSFCFLDIRSPGLGDTAMYLCATIGGGRAGDTQYFGPGTRLTVL.

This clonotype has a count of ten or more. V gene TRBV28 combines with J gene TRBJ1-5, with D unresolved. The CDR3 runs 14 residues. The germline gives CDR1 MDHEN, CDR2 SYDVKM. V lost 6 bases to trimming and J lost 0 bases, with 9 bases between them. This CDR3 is CASSFPGSNQPQHF. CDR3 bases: TGTGCCAGCAGCTTTCCGGGTAGCAATCAGCCCCAGCATTTT.

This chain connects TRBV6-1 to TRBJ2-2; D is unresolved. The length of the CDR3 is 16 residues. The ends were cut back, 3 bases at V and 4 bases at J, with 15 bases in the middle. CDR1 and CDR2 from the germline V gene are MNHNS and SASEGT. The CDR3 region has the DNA TGTGCCAGCAGTGATCTAGATCGGAGAATCACCGGGGAGCTGTTTTTT. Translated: CASSDLDRRITGELFF.

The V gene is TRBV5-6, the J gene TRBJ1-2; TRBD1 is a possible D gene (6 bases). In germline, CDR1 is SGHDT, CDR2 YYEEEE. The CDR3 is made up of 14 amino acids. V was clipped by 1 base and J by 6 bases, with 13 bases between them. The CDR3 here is CASSLRPQGDGYTF. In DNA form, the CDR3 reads TGTGCCAGCAGCTTGCGCCCACAGGGAGATGGCTACACCTTC.

The CDR3 DNA sequence: TGTGCCAGCAGCTTACCCGGGACAACGAATGAAGCTTTCTTT. It encodes CASSLPGTTNEAFF. The rearrangement joins TRBV7-3 to TRBJ1-1; TRBD1 is a possible D gene (6 bases). Germline loops: CDR1 SGHTA, CDR2 FQGTGA. The CDR3 totals 14 residues. V was cut by 2 bases and J by 7 bases, with 14 bases left in between.

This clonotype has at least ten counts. In DNA form, the CDR3 reads TGTGCCACGAGAGAAACAGGGAGCGAGCAGTACTTC. It translates to CATRETGSEQYF. This chain links TRBV10-3 with TRBJ2-7; D might be TRBD1 (6 bases). Per the germline V gene, CDR1 is ENHRY and CDR2 is SYGVKD. V was trimmed by 10 bases and J by 6 bases, leaving 16 bases between them. The CDR3 is made up of 12 amino acids.

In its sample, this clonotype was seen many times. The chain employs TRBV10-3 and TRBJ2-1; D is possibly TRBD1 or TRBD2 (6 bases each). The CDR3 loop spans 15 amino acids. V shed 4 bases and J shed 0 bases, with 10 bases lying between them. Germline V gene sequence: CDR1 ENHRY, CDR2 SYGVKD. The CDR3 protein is CAISAGASSYNEQFF. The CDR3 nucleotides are TGTGCCATCAGTGCGGGGGCCAGCTCCTACAATGAGCAGTTCTTC.

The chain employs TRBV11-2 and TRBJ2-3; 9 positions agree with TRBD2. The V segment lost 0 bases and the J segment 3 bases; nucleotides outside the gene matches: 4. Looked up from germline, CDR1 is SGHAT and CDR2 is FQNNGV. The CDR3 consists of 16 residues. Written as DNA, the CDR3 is TGTGCCAGCAGCTTAGAAGTCCTAGCGGGAACAGATACGCAGTATTTT. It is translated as CASSLEVLAGTDTQYF.

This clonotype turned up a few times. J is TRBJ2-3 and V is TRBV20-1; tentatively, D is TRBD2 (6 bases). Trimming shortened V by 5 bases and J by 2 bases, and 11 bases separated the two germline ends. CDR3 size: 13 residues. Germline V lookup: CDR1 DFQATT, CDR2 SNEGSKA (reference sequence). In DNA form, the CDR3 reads TGCAGTGCTTTCGGAGGGTACACAGATACGCAGTATTTT. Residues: CSAFGGYTDTQYF.